This T cell receptor beta chain is drawn from a study of T-cell memory formation after mild COVID-19. Study context: Largely donor-specific sequence clusters came from a couple of donors. General study results and limits: That cross-reactive memory joined was suggested by some responding clones appearing in pre-infection memory. Shrinking CD4+ clones were chiefly CM and EM; CD8+ ones were chiefly EMRA.

From germline, CDR1 is SGHRS and CDR2 YFSETQ. V was pared by 3 bases and J by 8 bases, with 14 bases of the junction left unmatched. The CDR3 has 15 amino acids. There are a few counts of this clonotype. Its antigen is undetermined. Researchers used 5'RACE with constant-segment primers to make TCR alpha and TCR beta cDNA libraries that carry sample barcodes and UMIs. In TCRdb, the 5' RACE reads were re-called with MiXCR into one record per CDR3 protein. The table includes 150,000 to 200,000 distinct CDR3 sequences, approximately 13% detected once. The rearrangement uses TRBV5-1 and TRBJ2-7; 7 nucleotides agree with TRBD1. The receptor comes from a young man who had mild COVID-19 (a few samples of this study predate the infection). Cell type and time point are not known. Sequences were obtained from PBMCs or a T cell subset sorted from them (not recorded which). In nucleotides, the CDR3 is TGCGCCAGCAGCTCGACTCCGGGACAGCCTGACCAGCAGTACTTC. This translates into CASSSTPGQPDQQYF.